The clone carrying this TCR beta chain showed up just a few times. Its target is not known. The CDR3 consists of 15 residues. V was clipped by 1 base and J by 1 base, with 10 bases between them. Through a sample-barcoded 5' primer and a J-beta primer mix, a second PCR was run for roughly 6 to 12 cycles. TCRdb itself ran the 5' RACE reads through MiXCR, one entry per CDR3 protein. Of hundreds of thousands of distinct CDR3 sequences in the sample, 20% to 25% were seen once. The data belong to a study of blood T cells in healthy people across ages. Study-level results: PBMC samples, being unsorted, prevented any conclusive comparison of naive and antigen-experienced cells.

This same sample was also taken into another study, of T cells of mothers and their children. From that report: Reverse transcription into cDNA received all extracted RNA, at about 1.4 ug per 15 ul.

The sequenced material came from blood. The rearrangement joins TRBV12-3 or TRBV12-4 to TRBJ1-1; possibly TRBD1 for D (6 bases). The clonotype was recovered from a boy between 10 and 17 years old in good health. The CDR3 nucleotides read TGTGCCAGCAGTTTAGGCGGACAGCCGAACACTGAAGCTTTCTTT. Residues: CASSLGGQPNTEAFF.